This TCR beta chain was retrieved from a study of blood T cell repertoires in COVID-19. Study-wide background: Whether acute or convalescent, the COVID-19 samples came from the United States, Italy and Spain. Sources were T cells, B-cell-depleted T cells, or PBMCs; the material itself was cDNA or gDNA.

This CDR3 spans 14 amino acids. V was shortened by 9 bases and J by 0 bases, with 12 bases between the two germline ends. In germline, CDR1 is SGHRS, CDR2 YFSETQ. How the authors handled the data: Reference gene primer amplification yielded estimated nucleated cell counts. The protocol was immunoSEQ multiplex PCR, while the TCRdb copy is restricted to in-frame clones and leaves out a portion. The D gene and trimming were derived from the DNA, and the V and J assignments and clone size from that table. The sample contains 110,000 or so clones, roughly 87% of which appear only once. Sequences were obtained from peripheral blood. This clonotype originated in a human donor in a cohort sampled during active COVID-19. The genes are TRBV5-1 and TRBJ2-2, with TRBD2 as a possible D gene (6 bases). CDR3 sequence (DNA): TGCGCCACCAGGTGGGACTCGAACACCGGGGAGCTGTTTTTT. Translating it yields CATRWDSNTGELFF.